One and the same sample provided the 10 T cell receptor beta chains below, sequenced in a study of spatial heterogeneity in lung cancer. TCRdb passed the 5' RACE reads through MiXCR, listing each CDR3 protein once. This sample has 51,000 or so distinct CDR3 sequences, with less than 9% found just once. This sample's time point: blood at routine non-recurrence follow-up after resection. No cell sorting; template was whole RNA from tumor, lung tissue or PBMC. Sequencing used PBMCs, obtained at follow-up. All receptors come from a female donor with early-stage non-small cell lung cancer.

This clonotype showed up many times. This chain connects TRBV7-2 to TRBJ2-6; D not certain. The V gene lost 4 bases and the J gene lost 1 base, with 11 bases spanning the gap. The CDR3 has 16 residues. Germline values: CDR1 SGHTA, CDR2 FQGNSA. This CDR3 is CASSSFPPSGANVLTF. In DNA form, the CDR3 reads TGTGCCAGCAGCTCCTTCCCCCCTTCTGGGGCCAACGTCCTGACTTTC. Filled out from reference TRBV7-2 and TRBJ2-6, the complete variable domain reads GAGVSQSPSNKVTEKGKDVELRCDPISGHTALYWYRQSLGQGLEFLIYFQGNSAPDKSGLPSDRFSAERTGGSVSTLTIQRTQQEDSAVYLCASSSFPPSGANVLTFGAGSRLTVL.

This clonotype showed up many times. This chain joins TRBV19 and TRBJ2-2, with D hard to call. Germline lookup yields CDR1 LNHDA and CDR2 SQIVND (reference sequence). There are 13 residues in the CDR3. Trimming took off 6 bases at V and 5 bases at J, with 10 bases between the two ends. The CDR3 region is CASRLVGTGELFF. CDR3 bases: TGTGCCAGTAGGCTCGTTGGAACCGGGGAGCTGTTTTTT.

This clonotype was seen more than once but under ten times. The chain carries TRBV12-3 or TRBV12-4 and TRBJ2-5, with a possible D match to TRBD2 (6 bases). V dropped 5 bases and J dropped 2 bases, with 15 bases sitting between them. This CDR3 is 15 amino acids long. This chain's CDR3 is CASSAGRSRQETQYF. The CDR3, as DNA: TGTGCCAGCAGTGCGGGACGTTCCAGGCAAGAGACCCAGTACTTC.

This clonotype was detected ten times or more. The chain has TRBV28 and TRBJ1-4; 9 bases are shared with TRBD1. The V and J ends lost 5 bases and 8 bases, in that order; junction bases with no gene match: 9. The CDR3 runs 15 residues. The germline CDR1 and CDR2 sequences are MDHEN and SYDVKM. DNA of the CDR3: TGTGCCAGCAGTCAACCGGGACAGGGAGGGGAAAAACTGTTTTTT. Amino acid sequence: CASSQPGQGGEKLFF.

This clonotype was observed a handful of times. The rearrangement links TRBV7-2 to TRBJ1-3, with D tentatively TRBD1 (5 bases). The V gene lost 6 bases and the J gene lost 5 bases, with 20 bases spanning the gap. Germline loops: CDR1 SGHTA, CDR2 FQGNSA. CDR3 size: 16 residues. DNA for the CDR3: TGTGCCAGCAGGATGGTTGGGGGGTTGAATAGAAACACCATATATTTT. This codes for CASRMVGGLNRNTIYF.

This clonotype was counted between two and nine times. DNA for the CDR3: TGTGCCAGCAGCCATCCGGGACGGCGCTACGAGCAGTACTTC. This gives the protein CASSHPGRRYEQYF. V and J are TRBV5-4 and TRBJ2-7, with D tentatively TRBD1 or TRBD2 (5 bases each). The CDR3 contains 14 residues. CDR1 and CDR2 from the germline V gene are SGHNT and YYREEE (reference sequence). V dropped 4 bases and J dropped 3 bases, with 14 bases sitting between them.

This chain links TRBV5-6 with TRBJ2-7; no clear D gene. Germline V CDR1 and CDR2: SGHDT, YYEEEE. The CDR3 contains 13 residues. Deletions cut 0 bases from V and 5 bases from J, with 9 bases between. The DNA for the CDR3 is TGTGCCAGCAGCTTGGCCTCTGGAGACGAGCAGTACTTC. Translating it yields CASSLASGDEQYF.

In this sample, this clonotype turned up a few times. J is TRBJ2-1 and V is TRBV7-2; D gene uncertain. Germline CDR1 reads SGHTA; CDR2 reads FQGNSA. Trimming removed 1 base at V and 0 bases at J, with 7 bases between. The CDR3 is 15 amino acids. The CDR3 sequence: CASSLVRSSYNEQFF. Here the CDR3 DNA reads TGTGCCAGCAGCTTAGTGAGGAGCTCCTACAATGAGCAGTTCTTC.

This clonotype was seen many times. The chain is built from TRBV5-1 and TRBJ2-3; 7 positions match TRBD1. Germline CDR1 is SGHRS and CDR2 is YFSETQ. Trimming at V came to 4 bases and at J to 5 bases, leaving 13 bases not matched to a gene. This CDR3 comprises 16 residues. DNA for the CDR3: TGCGCCAGCAGCATCACGCCAACAGGGGATGGAGATACGCAGTATTTT. Its translation: CASSITPTGDGDTQYF.

This clonotype was seen ten or more times. The chain has TRBV10-2 and TRBJ2-3; possible D gene TRBD2, 5 bases. V lost 7 bases to trimming and J lost 8 bases, with 13 bases between them. The CDR3 length is 12 residues. In germline, CDR1 is WSHSY, CDR2 SAAADI. The DNA of the CDR3 is TGCGCCAGCATCAACCCGGCGGGTACGCAGTATTTT. This translates into CASINPAGTQYF.